The T cell receptor (beta chain) under discussion was sequenced for a study of vaccination effects on CD4 cells after COVID-19. Overall study: At 16 days and one week before vaccination, a couple of convalescent patients gave samples.

V shed 3 bases and J shed 3 bases, with 12 bases lying between them. The CDR3 is made up of 14 amino acids. The germline V gene encodes CDR1 LNHNV and CDR2 YYDKDF (reference sequence). This clone was counted once. Its antigen is still unknown. General observations from the study: Convalescents' spike-reactive clones after vaccination were mainly made up of new clones that the vaccine induced.

Clones were sequenced by immunoSEQ multiplex PCR, and TCRdb holds only the in-frame ones, with some missing. This table has 26,000 or so clones, 75% to 85% appearing once. Expansion with viral peptide pools was applied to antigen-specific CD4+ T cells by the ViraFEST assay prior to sequencing. CD4+ T cell isolation took place after approximately 11 days of culture. PCR-confirmed SARS-CoV-2 infection occurred in the person between March and December 2020. Wells of around 2 million PBMC each were grown with about 9.5 IU/ml IL-2 and approximately 9.5 ug/ml peptides. This receptor was identified in a human donor who had a prior SARS-CoV-2 infection. This specimen was CD4+ T cells from PBMCs cultured with HCoV-NL63 spike peptides, taken before COVID-19 vaccination. This chain uses TRBV15 with TRBJ2-7; D unclear. The CDR3 DNA reads as TGTGCCACCAGCAGGAAGGGCAAGGGCTACGAGCAGTACTTC. Translated: CATSRKGKGYEQYF. The whole variable domain, filled in from reference TRBV15 and TRBJ2-7, reads DAMVIQNPRYQVTQFGKPVTLSCSQTLNHNVMYWYQQKSSQAPKLLFHYYDKDFNNEADTPDNFQSRRPNTSFCFLDIRSPGLGDTAMYLCATSRKGKGYEQYFGPGTRLTVT.